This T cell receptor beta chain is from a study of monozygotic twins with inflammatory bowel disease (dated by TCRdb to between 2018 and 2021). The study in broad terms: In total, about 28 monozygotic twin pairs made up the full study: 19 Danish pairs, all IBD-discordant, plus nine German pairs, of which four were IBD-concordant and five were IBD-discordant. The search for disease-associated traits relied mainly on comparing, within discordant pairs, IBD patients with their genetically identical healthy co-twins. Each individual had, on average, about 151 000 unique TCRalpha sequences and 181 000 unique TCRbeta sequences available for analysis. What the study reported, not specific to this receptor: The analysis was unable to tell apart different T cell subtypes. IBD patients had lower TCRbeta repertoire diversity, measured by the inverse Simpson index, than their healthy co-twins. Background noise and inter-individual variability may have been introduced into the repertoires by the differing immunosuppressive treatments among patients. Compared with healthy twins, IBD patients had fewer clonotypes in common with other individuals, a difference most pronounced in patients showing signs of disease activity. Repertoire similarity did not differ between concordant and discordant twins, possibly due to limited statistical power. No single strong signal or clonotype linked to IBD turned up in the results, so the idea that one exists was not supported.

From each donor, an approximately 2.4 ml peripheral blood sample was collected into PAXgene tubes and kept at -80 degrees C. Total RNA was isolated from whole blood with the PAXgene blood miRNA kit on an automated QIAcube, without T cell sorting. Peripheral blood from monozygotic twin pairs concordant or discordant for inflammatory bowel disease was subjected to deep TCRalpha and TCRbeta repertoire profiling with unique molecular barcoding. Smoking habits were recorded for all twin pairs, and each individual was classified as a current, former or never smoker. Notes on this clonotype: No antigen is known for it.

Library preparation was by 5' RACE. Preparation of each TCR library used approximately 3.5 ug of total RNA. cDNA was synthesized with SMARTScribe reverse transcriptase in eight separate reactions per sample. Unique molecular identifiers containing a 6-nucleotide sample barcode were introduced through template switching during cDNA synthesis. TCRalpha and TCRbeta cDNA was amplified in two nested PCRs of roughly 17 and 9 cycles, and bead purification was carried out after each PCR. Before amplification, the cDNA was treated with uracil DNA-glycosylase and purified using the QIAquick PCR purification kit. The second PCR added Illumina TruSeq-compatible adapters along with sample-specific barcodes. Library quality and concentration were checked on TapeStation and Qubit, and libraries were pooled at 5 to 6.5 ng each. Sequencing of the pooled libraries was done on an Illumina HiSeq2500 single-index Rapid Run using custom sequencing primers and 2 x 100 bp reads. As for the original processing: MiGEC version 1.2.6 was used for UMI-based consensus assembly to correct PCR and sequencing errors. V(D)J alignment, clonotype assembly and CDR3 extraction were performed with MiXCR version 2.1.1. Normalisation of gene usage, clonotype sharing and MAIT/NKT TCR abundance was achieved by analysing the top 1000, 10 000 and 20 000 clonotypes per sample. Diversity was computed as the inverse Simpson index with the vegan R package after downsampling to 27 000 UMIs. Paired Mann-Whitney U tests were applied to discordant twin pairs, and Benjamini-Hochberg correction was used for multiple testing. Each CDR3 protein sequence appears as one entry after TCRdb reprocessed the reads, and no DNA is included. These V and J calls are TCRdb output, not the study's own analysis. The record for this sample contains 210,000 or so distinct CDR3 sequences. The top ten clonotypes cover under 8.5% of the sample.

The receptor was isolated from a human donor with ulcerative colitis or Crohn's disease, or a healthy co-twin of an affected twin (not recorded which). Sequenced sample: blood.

The CDR3 has the sequence CAISENRGGADTQYF. The receptor chain draws on TRBV10-3 and TRBJ2-3; there is no DNA to check the TCRdb D call of TRBD1. CDR1 and CDR2 (ENHRY, SYGVKD) derive from the germline V gene. Counted from cysteine to phenylalanine, this CDR3 has 15 amino acids. No coding sequence is recorded.